The rows below give T cell receptor beta chains drawn from one sample of a study of T cells in Graves' hyperthyroidism and ophthalmopathy. TCRdb re-called the multiplex PCR reads through MiXCR, storing one row per CDR3 protein. In the table there are around 300,000 distinct CDR3 sequences, roughly an eighth of which are singletons. Sequenced: blood. These receptor sequences come from a woman aged 40-49 years with Graves' ophthalmopathy. Both conserved end residues are part of each CDR3. A D gene is named only where the DNA matches it firmly. The listing skips clone size in some rows; elsewhere it reads once, few, many or a size class.

j_call d_call cdr3_length clone_size v_call cdr3_nt cdr3_aa
TRBJ2-5 TRBD2 15 . TRBV15 TGTGCCACCAGCAGGGGGACTAGGGAAGGAGAGACCCAGTACTTC CATSRGTREGETQYF
TRBJ1-6 . 9 few TRBV6-1 TGTGCCAGCAGTGTTCCGCTCCACTTT CASSVPLHF
TRBJ2-5 . 12 many TRBV6-1 TGTGCCAGCGGACGGGGGCAAGAGACCCAGTACTTC CASGRGQETQYF
TRBJ2-7 . 15 many TRBV2 TGTGCCAGCAGTGAAGTTGGAAGGGAGGCGTACGAGCAGTACTTC CASSEVGREAYEQYF
TRBJ2-3 . 14 . TRBV20-1 TGCAGTGCTAGCGTACTAGCCTCCACAGATACGCAGTATTTT CSASVLASTDTQYF
TRBJ1-6 TRBD1 14 many TRBV2 TGTGCCACCCGCAGGGGGGCTGATAATTCACCCCTCCACTTT CATRRGADNSPLHF
TRBJ1-1 . 14 many TRBV19 TGTGCCAGTAGTACCCGGACGGCGAACACTGAAGCTTTCTTT CASSTRTANTEAFF
TRBJ2-2 . 16 . TRBV7-7 TGTGCTAGCAGCCCGGGAATGCTAGGGAACACCGGGGAGCTGTTTTTT CASSPGMLGNTGELFF
TRBJ2-3 TRBD2 16 few TRBV14 TGTGCCAGCAGCCCGCTGGGTAGCGGGGAACCAGATACGCAGTATTTT CASSPLGSGEPDTQYF
TRBJ2-7 TRBD1 14 . TRBV20-1 TGCAGTGCTAGAAAGCGGGACAGGGGCTACGAGCAGTACTTC CSARKRDRGYEQYF
TRBJ1-5 . 17 many TRBV7-8 TGTGCCAGCAGCTTAGCGTTTTCGAGGGCCTGGGGTCAGCCCCAGCATTTT CASSLAFSRAWGQPQHF
TRBJ1-1 . 13 many TRBV7-8 TGTGCCAGCAGGCTACTAAGGAACACTGAAGCTTTCTTT CASRLLRNTEAFF
TRBJ1-1 TRBD1 14 many TRBV29-1 TGCAGCGTTGGAGGGACAGGGAGTTGGACTGAAGCTTTCTTT CSVGGTGSWTEAFF
TRBJ2-1 . 13 . TRBV7-9 TGTGCCAGCAGCTACTCGGGCGACAATGAGCAGTTCTTC CASSYSGDNEQFF
TRBJ1-4 . 15 many TRBV6-1 TGTGCCAGCAGTGATTGGGACACAAATCATGAAAAACTGTTTTTT CASSDWDTNHEKLFF
TRBJ2-7 TRBD2 15 . TRBV18 TGTGCCAGCTCAATCGGACTAGCGGGAGGACACGAGCAGTACTTC CASSIGLAGGHEQYF
TRBJ2-6 TRBD1 18 few TRBV6-5 TGTGCCAGCAGTTACCGGACAGGGGACCTCTCTGGGGCCAACGTCCTGACTTTC CASSYRTGDLSGANVLTF
TRBJ1-1 . 13 many TRBV11-3 TGTGCCAGCAGCTTAGGAGGCAACGGAGAAGCTTTCTTT CASSLGGNGEAFF
TRBJ2-3 TRBD2 16 many TRBV25-1 TGTGCCAGCAGTGAATCTAGCGGGAGGGCCACAGATACGCAGTATTTT CASSESSGRATDTQYF
TRBJ1-1 . 13 many TRBV6-5 TGTGCCAGCAGTTACTTGAAGAACACTGAAGCTTTCTTT CASSYLKNTEAFF
TRBJ1-3 TRBD1 14 many TRBV6-1 TGTGCCAGCAGTTTCGCACAGGGGTTTGACACCATATATTTT CASSFAQGFDTIYF
TRBJ1-1 . 13 many TRBV6-1 TGTGCCAGCAGTGCTGGGAGGGGGACTGAAGCTTTCTTT CASSAGRGTEAFF
TRBJ2-1 . 16 . TRBV11-2 TGTGCCAGCAGCTTAGGACTCAGGGGAAGCTACAATGAGCAGTTCTTC CASSLGLRGSYNEQFF
TRBJ1-2 . 13 few TRBV3-1 TGTGCCAGCAGCCAAGAAAACGGTCAGGGAGATACCTTC CASSQENGQGDTF
TRBJ2-3 TRBD1 15 many TRBV11-2 TGTGCCAGCAGCCCACGGACAGGAGGCACAGATACGCAGTATTTT CASSPRTGGTDTQYF
TRBJ2-1 TRBD2 15 many TRBV6-1 TGTGCCAGCAGTCCACGACTAGCGGATTACAATGAGCAGTTCTTC CASSPRLADYNEQFF
TRBJ2-7 TRBD1 17 few TRBV4-1 TGCGCCAGCAGCCAAGACCGGGACAGGGGGCGCCCCCACGAGCAGTACTTC CASSQDRDRGRPHEQYF
TRBJ2-2 TRBD1 15 many TRBV6-1 TGTGCCAGCATTCGGAGTTCCAGGGGGCCCGGGGAGCTGTTTTTT CASIRSSRGPGELFF
TRBJ1-1 . 15 many TRBV19 TGTGCCAGTCGACCACAGGTTATAGCGAACACTGAAGCTTTCTTT CASRPQVIANTEAFF
TRBJ1-5 . 14 many TRBV18 TGTGCCAGCTCAGCCGGGACGCCCGATCAGCCCCAGCATTTT CASSAGTPDQPQHF
TRBJ1-1 TRBD1 16 . TRBV3-1 TGTGCCAGCAGCCAAGGGATGGGCAGGGGGCAGTCTGAAGCTTTCTTT CASSQGMGRGQSEAFF
TRBJ2-5 . 12 many TRBV13 TGTGCCAGCAGCAACACAGAAGAGACCCAGTACTTC CASSNTEETQYF
TRBJ1-1 . 16 few TRBV5-1 TGCGCCAGCAGCTGGGGTCCGGACACCCCTGACACTGAAGCTTTCTTT CASSWGPDTPDTEAFF
TRBJ1-3 . 16 many TRBV12-3/TRBV12-4 TGTGCCAGCACCCAACGACAGCGAAGCTCTGGAAACACCATATATTTT CASTQRQRSSGNTIYF
TRBJ2-4 TRBD1 14 many TRBV6-1 TGTGCCAGCAGTCCACAGGGGGCGAGGAACATTCAGTACTTC CASSPQGARNIQYF
TRBJ2-2 TRBD1 17 few TRBV7-8 TGTGCCAGCAGCTTATTTTCCTGGACAGGGTTCGGCGGGGAGCTGTTTTTT CASSLFSWTGFGGELFF
TRBJ2-2 . 18 few TRBV6-1 TGTGCCAGCAGTGAAGGACATCTCTGGGTCTCGAACACCGGGGAGCTGTTTTTT CASSEGHLWVSNTGELFF
TRBJ1-2 . 13 . TRBV20-1 TGCAGTGCTAGAGAGGGGGGGAACTATGGCTACACCTTC CSAREGGNYGYTF
TRBJ1-5 . 11 few TRBV7-9 TGTGCCAGCAGCAGAGATCAGCCCCAGCATTTT CASSRDQPQHF
TRBJ2-7 . 14 few TRBV6-2/TRBV6-3 TGTGCCAGCAGCCGCTCGCCGAGGGGCTACGAGCAGTACTTC CASSRSPRGYEQYF
TRBJ2-7 . 13 . TRBV4-1 TGCGCCAGCAGCCAAGGGTTTGACTACGAGCAGTACTTC CASSQGFDYEQYF
TRBJ1-6 . 12 few TRBV12-3/TRBV12-4 TGTGCCAGCAGGCGGGGGAGCTCACCCCTCCACTTT CASRRGSSPLHF